This TCR beta chain was sequenced during a study of control samples from healthy donors and cancer patients. Generated by immunoSEQ multiplex PCR, the TCRdb table keeps only in-frame clones and is missing some. The repertoire holds approximately 100,000 clones, under 90% seen once, with around 2.1% in the top ten. Germline V gene lookup returns CDR1 MNHNY and CDR2 SVGAGI (reference sequence). V was trimmed by 2 bases and J by 6 bases, leaving 14 bases between them. This CDR3 contains 15 residues. J is TRBJ1-5 and V is TRBV6-6; D may be TRBD1 (6 bases). This sequence was found in a woman aged 35 to 49 in good health. Sequenced material: blood. CDR3 sequence reads: CASSYGGQMGQPQHF. The CDR3 DNA reads as TGTGCCAGCAGTTACGGAGGACAGATGGGTCAGCCCCAGCATTTT.